Detailed here is one T cell receptor beta chain. The sample comes from a study of T cell responses to AZD1222 COVID-19 vaccine. The V end lost 4 bases, the J end lost 4 bases, and 14 bases lay between the germline ends. The CDR3 is 16 amino acids. Germline CDR1 is MNHEY and CDR2 is SVGAGI. Libraries were prepared by immunoSEQ multiplex PCR; TCRdb keeps only in-frame clonotypes and omits some of them. The sample yields under 30,000 clones, around 93% seen once. The gene calls are TRBV6-5 and TRBJ1-6, with D possibly matching TRBD1 (6 bases). The receptor was derived from an adult who received the AZD1222 COVID-19 vaccine. Material: peripheral blood, obtained 28 days after the second AZD1222 dose. The chain's CDR3 is CASSSGRGKYNSPLHF. DNA for the CDR3: TGTGCCAGCAGTTCGGGCAGGGGAAAATATAATTCACCCCTCCACTTT.